Listed here are 8 T cell receptor beta chains from one sample, sequenced in a study of early T cells in non-severe SARS-CoV-2 infection. TCRdb reanalysed the 5' RACE reads using MiXCR and keeps one entry per CDR3 protein. The profile shows about 82,000 distinct CDR3 sequences, roughly 13% of them singletons. The sample was whole blood. The receptors here all came from an adult who was a healthcare worker with PCR-confirmed SARS-CoV-2 infection or an uninfected control (not recorded which).

This clonotype has a count of ten or more. This chain uses TRBV12-3 or TRBV12-4 with TRBJ1-2; D not resolved. The CDR3 has 12 residues. Trimming shortened V by 5 bases and J by 8 bases, and 12 bases separated the two germline ends. CDR3 region: CASSHLGGGYTF. For the CDR3, the DNA is TGTGCCAGCAGTCACTTAGGCGGGGGCTACACCTTC.

The chain carries TRBV28 and TRBJ1-6, with 8 bases lining up with TRBD1. In germline, CDR1 is MDHEN, CDR2 SYDVKM. The trim removed 3 bases at V and 6 bases at J, leaving 10 bases unmatched. CDR3 size: 17 residues. CDR3 sequence: CASSFQQGVSPNSPLHF. CDR3 in DNA: TGTGCCAGCAGTTTCCAACAGGGGGTCTCCCCTAATTCACCCCTCCACTTT.

The V call is TRBV6-5, the J call TRBJ2-5; TRBD2 matches 12 bases. Germline V gene lookup returns CDR1 MNHEY and CDR2 SVGAGI. V shed 6 bases, J shed 2 bases, and the junction held 7 bases outside the gene matches. The CDR3 has 16 residues. CDR3 sequence reads: CASRTLAGGKQETQYF. CDR3 nucleotide sequence: TGTGCCAGCAGAACACTAGCGGGGGGAAAACAAGAGACCCAGTACTTC.

The chain combines TRBV7-9 with TRBJ1-1, with unresolved D. Germline V gene lookup returns CDR1 SEHNR and CDR2 FQNEAQ (reference sequence). The CDR3 totals 14 residues. The V and J ends lost 4 bases and 4 bases respectively, with 13 bases between them. CDR3 amino acids: CASSSVTRGTEAFF. CDR3 coding DNA: TGTGCCAGCAGCTCAGTGACTCGGGGCACTGAAGCTTTCTTT.

At least ten counts were recorded for this clonotype. The CDR3 here is CASSLKGFQGRGYTF. CDR3 sequence (DNA): TGTGCCAGCAGCTTAAAGGGTTTCCAGGGGCGGGGCTACACCTTC. The rearrangement links TRBV7-2 to TRBJ1-2, with D possibly matching TRBD1 (6 bases). CDR1 and CDR2 from the germline V gene are SGHTA and FQGNSA. The ends were cut back, 2 bases at V and 8 bases at J, with 18 bases in the middle. CDR3 length: 15 residues.

This clonotype was detected only a few times. CDR3 in amino acids: CASSLAGPNEQFF. Written as DNA, the CDR3 is TGTGCCAGCAGCTTAGCGGGGCCAAACGAGCAGTTCTTC. This sequence joins TRBV11-3 and TRBJ2-1; D may correspond to TRBD1 or TRBD2 (5 bases each). From germline, CDR1 is SGHNT and CDR2 YENEEA. V dropped 1 base and J dropped 10 bases, with 11 bases sitting between them. The CDR3 sequence is 13 residues long.

The chain recombines TRBV27 with TRBJ2-7; possibly TRBD1 for D (6 bases). The germline V gene has CDR1 MNHEY and CDR2 SMNVEV (reference sequence). CDR3 length equals 14 residues. The V end was cut by 8 bases, the J end by 3 bases, with 17 bases between. CDR3 in DNA: TGTGCCAGCTGCCCGGCAGGGGAAAACTACGAGCAGTACTTC. Encoded protein: CASCPAGENYEQYF.

The chain recombines TRBV5-1 with TRBJ2-4; 9 bases map to TRBD1. Germline CDR1 is SGHRS and CDR2 is YFSETQ. The CDR3 is made up of 14 amino acids. V was clipped by 3 bases and J by 5 bases; unmatched bases: 3. The CDR3 DNA is TGCGCCAGCAGCTCGGGGACAGGGCAAAACATTCAGTACTTC. Residues: CASSSGTGQNIQYF.